Listed below are T cell receptor beta chains from one sample, sequenced in a study of cytomegalovirus exposure and HLA in healthy donors. The data were produced by immunoSEQ multiplex PCR, yet TCRdb's version contains in-frame clones alone and is incomplete. The sample yields 90,000 to 130,000 clones, over 60% seen once. Material for sequencing was PBMCs. All receptors come from a woman aged 30 to 39 in good health and CMV-seronegative. Both conserved end residues are part of each CDR3. A D gene is named only where the DNA matches it firmly. Not all rows give a size; the values are once, few, many and, for expanded clones, a class.

D: -
J: TRBJ1-4
V: TRBV28
size: -
CDR3: CASSFVGQGTEKLFF
DNA: TGTGCCAGCAGTTTCGTAGGGCAGGGAACTGAAAAACTGTTTTTT

D: TRBD2
J: TRBJ2-7
V: TRBV7-9
size: -
CDR3: CASGFQRLEREGYEQYF
DNA: TGTGCCAGCGGCTTCCAGCGTTTAGAGCGGGAGGGATACGAGCAGTACTTC

D: -
J: TRBJ2-7
V: TRBV6-6
size: once
CDR3: CASSQSKEGYEQYF
DNA: TGTGCCAGCAGCCAGAGTAAGGAGGGCTACGAGCAGTACTTC

D: -
J: TRBJ2-7
V: TRBV4-3
size: -
CDR3: CASSQDRSGSYEQYF
DNA: TGCGCCAGCAGCCAAGATCGGAGCGGGTCCTACGAGCAGTACTTC

D: -
J: TRBJ1-6
V: TRBV6-6
size: few
CDR3: CASSPREGSYNSPLHF
DNA: TGTGCCAGCAGTCCCCGGGAGGGGTCCTATAATTCACCCCTCCACTTT

D: -
J: TRBJ2-3
V: TRBV6-1
size: -
CDR3: CASSEPHTDTQYF
DNA: TGTGCCAGCAGTGAACCCCACACAGATACGCAGTATTTT

D: TRBD1
J: TRBJ2-5
V: TRBV10-3
size: -
CDR3: CATTGTEETQYF
DNA: TGTGCCACCACCGGGACAGAAGAGACCCAGTACTTC

D: -
J: TRBJ2-7
V: TRBV30
size: -
CDR3: CAWSVRGRVVDEQYF
DNA: TGTGCCTGGAGTGTACGTGGCAGGGTGGTCGACGAGCAGTACTTC

D: -
J: TRBJ1-1
V: TRBV5-4
size: -
CDR3: CASRPDRANTEAFF
DNA: TGTGCCAGCAGGCCCGACAGAGCGAACACTGAAGCTTTCTTT

D: TRBD1
J: TRBJ2-1
V: TRBV7-7
size: -
CDR3: CASSFGTGVSDEQFF
DNA: TGTGCTAGCAGCTTCGGGACAGGGGTTTCAGATGAGCAGTTCTTC

D: -
J: TRBJ2-7
V: TRBV19
size: -
CDR3: CASSMRFTYEQYF
DNA: TGTGCCAGTAGTATGCGTTTCACTTACGAGCAGTACTTC

D: -
J: TRBJ1-2
V: TRBV5-1
size: -
CDR3: CASSLEGVGHYGYTF
DNA: TGCGCCAGCAGCTTAGAGGGGGTGGGCCACTATGGCTACACCTTC

D: TRBD1
J: TRBJ2-5
V: TRBV6-1
size: few
CDR3: CASSQGEQETQYF
DNA: TGTGCCAGCAGTCAGGGGGAACAAGAGACCCAGTACTTC

D: TRBD1
J: TRBJ1-6
V: TRBV10-2
size: -
CDR3: CASSGTGASPLHF
DNA: TGCGCCAGCAGTGGGACAGGGGCTTCACCCCTCCACTTT

D: TRBD2
J: TRBJ2-1
V: TRBV7-6
size: -
CDR3: CASSLARLAGYNEQFF
DNA: TGTGCCAGCAGCTTAGCTCGACTAGCTGGGTACAATGAGCAGTTCTTC

D: TRBD1
J: TRBJ1-1
V: TRBV28
size: -
CDR3: CASSAQGRAFF
DNA: TGTGCCAGCAGTGCACAGGGGAGAGCTTTCTTT

D: -
J: TRBJ2-7
V: TRBV28
size: -
CDR3: CASSFPPVGQPNSYEQYF
DNA: TGTGCCAGCAGTTTCCCCCCCGTCGGACAGCCGAACTCCTACGAGCAGTACTTC

D: TRBD2
J: TRBJ2-5
V: TRBV5-5
size: -
CDR3: CASSLAGTSGEETQYF
DNA: TGTGCCAGCAGCTTGGCAGGGACTAGCGGGGAAGAGACCCAGTACTTC

D: -
J: TRBJ1-5
V: TRBV5-6
size: -
CDR3: CASSLYGEGLNQPQHF
DNA: TGTGCCAGCAGCTTATATGGGGAGGGGTTGAATCAGCCCCAGCATTTT

D: TRBD2
J: TRBJ2-1
V: TRBV5-6
size: -
CDR3: CASIETSGYSYEQFF
DNA: TGTGCCAGCATCGAGACTAGCGGCTATAGCTATGAGCAGTTCTTC

D: -
J: TRBJ2-3
V: TRBV25-1
size: -
CDR3: CASSGGDSLTNTQYF
DNA: TGTGCCAGCAGTGGCGGGGATTCCTTGACAAATACGCAGTATTTT

D: -
J: TRBJ2-7
V: TRBV5-1
size: -
CDR3: CASSLGERRLSYEQYF
DNA: TGCGCCAGCAGCTTGGGGGAGAGACGGCTATCCTACGAGCAGTACTTC

D: -
J: TRBJ1-2
V: TRBV30
size: once
CDR3: CARGTLFGYTF
DNA: TGTGCCCGCGGGACTCTTTTTGGCTACACCTTC

D: TRBD2
J: TRBJ2-7
V: TRBV27
size: -
CDR3: CASRPGGGFTYEQYF
DNA: TGTGCCAGCAGGCCGGGGGGGGGATTCACCTACGAGCAGTACTTC

D: -
J: TRBJ2-7
V: TRBV4-1
size: -
CDR3: CASSQVETYEQYF
DNA: TGCGCCAGCAGCCAAGTAGAAACCTACGAGCAGTACTTC

D: -
J: TRBJ1-2
V: TRBV13
size: -
CDR3: CASSIPVRSAISGYTF
DNA: TGTGCCAGCAGCATCCCCGTGAGGTCCGCGATTAGTGGCTACACCTTC

D: -
J: TRBJ1-6
V: TRBV6-4
size: -
CDR3: CASSDTTGSSYNSPLHF
DNA: TGTGCCAGCAGTGACACCACAGGGAGCTCCTATAATTCACCCCTCCACTTT

D: TRBD1
J: TRBJ1-5
V: TRBV29-1
size: -
CDR3: CSVGQGGNQPQHF
DNA: TGCAGCGTTGGGCAGGGGGGCAATCAGCCCCAGCATTTT

D: TRBD1
J: TRBJ2-1
V: TRBV6-1
size: -
CDR3: CASSRDRGSEQFF
DNA: TGTGCCAGCAGCCGGGACAGGGGAAGTGAGCAGTTCTTC

D: -
J: TRBJ2-3
V: TRBV10-3
size: -
CDR3: CAISAEADTQYF
DNA: TGTGCCATCAGCGCCGAGGCAGATACGCAGTATTTT

D: -
J: TRBJ1-5
V: TRBV9
size: -
CDR3: CASSRQVNQPQHF
DNA: TGTGCCAGCAGTCGACAAGTCAATCAGCCCCAGCATTTT

D: TRBD1
J: TRBJ1-1
V: TRBV6-1
size: -
CDR3: CASRTPGQGNTEAFF
DNA: TGTGCCAGCAGAACCCCGGGACAGGGTAACACTGAAGCTTTCTTT

D: TRBD1
J: TRBJ2-1
V: TRBV6-5
size: -
CDR3: CASSWTGLNEQFF
DNA: TGTGCCAGCAGTTGGACAGGGCTCAATGAGCAGTTCTTC

D: TRBD1
J: TRBJ2-3
V: TRBV25-1
size: few
CDR3: CASRLGQGGTDTQYF
DNA: TGTGCCAGCAGGTTAGGACAGGGCGGGACAGATACGCAGTATTTT

D: -
J: TRBJ2-7
V: TRBV6-1
size: -
CDR3: CASSERLLEQYF
DNA: TGTGCCAGCAGTGAGCGGCTTCTGGAGCAGTACTTC

D: -
J: TRBJ1-4
V: TRBV2
size: -
CDR3: CASSEAPLGRGSEKLFF
DNA: TGTGCCAGCAGTGAAGCCCCTCTGGGCAGGGGATCGGAAAAACTGTTTTTT

D: -
J: TRBJ2-2
V: TRBV10-3
size: -
CDR3: CAIRDSTGELFF
DNA: TGTGCCATCAGAGACTCTACTGGGGAGCTGTTTTTT

D: TRBD1
J: TRBJ1-4
V: TRBV27
size: -
CDR3: CASSPDRGGEKLFF
DNA: TGTGCCAGCTCCCCCGACAGGGGGGGTGAAAAACTGTTTTTT

D: TRBD1
J: TRBJ2-7
V: TRBV4-1
size: -
CDR3: CASSTFPGQGYEQYF
DNA: TGCGCCAGCAGCACTTTTCCGGGACAGGGCTACGAGCAGTACTTC

D: -
J: TRBJ1-2
V: TRBV9
size: -
CDR3: CASSTRQVSNYGYTF
DNA: TGTGCCAGCAGCACCCGACAGGTCTCTAACTATGGCTACACCTTC

D: TRBD2
J: TRBJ2-3
V: TRBV6-1
size: few
CDR3: CAESMIAGAVDTQYF
DNA: TGTGCGGAATCAATGATAGCGGGGGCAGTGGATACGCAGTATTTT

D: -
J: TRBJ1-3
V: TRBV13
size: few
CDR3: CASSQGGPLSSGNTIYF
DNA: TGTGCCAGCAGCCAAGGGGGTCCCCTTAGCTCTGGAAACACCATATATTTT

D: TRBD1
J: TRBJ1-2
V: TRBV7-9
size: -
CDR3: CASSPGQGPFYGYTF
DNA: TGTGCCAGCAGCCCAGGACAGGGGCCGTTCTATGGCTACACCTTC

D: TRBD1
J: TRBJ1-3
V: TRBV7-9
size: -
CDR3: CASSPLLWTGDVSGNTIYF
DNA: TGTGCCAGCAGCCCCCTACTTTGGACAGGGGACGTCTCTGGAAACACCATATATTTT

D: -
J: TRBJ2-6
V: TRBV27
size: -
CDR3: CASRSPRGPGPSGANVLTF
DNA: TGTGCCAGCAGATCCCCAAGAGGGCCCGGCCCCTCTGGGGCCAACGTCCTGACTTTC

D: TRBD2
J: TRBJ2-1
V: TRBV28
size: many
CDR3: CASSYWTSGRAGDNEQFF
DNA: TGTGCCAGCAGTTATTGGACTAGCGGGAGGGCCGGGGACAATGAGCAGTTCTTC

D: TRBD1
J: TRBJ1-2
V: TRBV28
size: -
CDR3: CASSLGQVLGGYTF
DNA: TGTGCCAGCAGTTTAGGACAGGTTCTGGGTGGCTACACCTTC

D: TRBD2
J: TRBJ2-4
V: TRBV4-1
size: -
CDR3: CASSPTVLQTSGRAKNIQYF
DNA: TGCGCCAGCAGCCCCACAGTACTACAGACTAGCGGGAGAGCCAAAAACATTCAGTACTTC

D: -
J: TRBJ2-2
V: TRBV2
size: -
CDR3: CASSMGDAGELFF
DNA: TGTGCCAGCAGTATGGGCGACGCCGGGGAGCTGTTTTTT

D: TRBD1
J: TRBJ1-2
V: TRBV27
size: -
CDR3: CASGRDRGVYGYTF
DNA: TGTGCCAGCGGCCGGGACAGGGGAGTCTATGGCTACACCTTC

D: -
J: TRBJ2-6
V: TRBV27
size: -
CDR3: CASSLSPGVGANVLTF
DNA: TGTGCCAGCAGTTTATCCCCAGGGGTCGGGGCCAACGTCCTGACTTTC

D: -
J: TRBJ2-1
V: TRBV7-9
size: -
CDR3: CASGPREQFF
DNA: TGTGCCAGCGGGCCTCGTGAGCAGTTCTTC

D: -
J: TRBJ2-5
V: TRBV7-3
size: -
CDR3: CASSPGLTNTQYF
DNA: TGTGCCAGCTCGCCCGGACTGACCAACACCCAGTACTTC

D: -
J: TRBJ2-7
V: TRBV6-6
size: -
CDR3: CASSSDRRYF
DNA: TGTGCCAGCAGTTCCGACAGGCGGTACTTC

D: -
J: TRBJ2-1
V: TRBV12-5
size: -
CDR3: CASGLDRANEQFF
DNA: TGTGCTAGTGGTTTGGACAGGGCAAATGAGCAGTTCTTC